The 3 T cell receptor beta chains listed next were all sequenced from one sample in a study of T cells in narcolepsy. TCRdb keeps only in-frame clones here, not all; method: immunoSEQ multiplex PCR. The sample holds tens of thousands of clones, 85% seen once. The sequencing sample was made of memory (CD45RA-) CD4+ T cells from blood. These receptors originate from a human donor in good health.

The V call is TRBV27, the J call TRBJ2-3; 7 nucleotides align to TRBD2. CDR1 MNHEY and CDR2 SMNVEV come from the germline V gene (reference sequence). V trimming: 2 bases; J trimming: 2 bases; junction bases outside the gene matches: 4. The CDR3 totals 15 residues. CDR3 loop: CASSLERGDTDTQYF. The CDR3 coding sequence is TGTGCCAGCAGTTTAGAGCGGGGCGACACAGATACGCAGTATTTT.

This clone occurred a few times. The rearrangement uses TRBV27 and TRBJ2-7; weak D call: TRBD2 (5 bases). The CDR3 length is 14 residues. Per the germline V gene, CDR1 is MNHEY and CDR2 is SMNVEV (reference sequence). V lost 8 bases to trimming and J lost 0 bases, with 14 bases between them. The DNA of the CDR3 is TGTGCCAGCGCCCCCGGGCGGGTCTCCTACGAGCAGTACTTC. Protein product: CASAPGRVSYEQYF.

This sequence joins TRBV30 and TRBJ1-6; possibly TRBD1 for D (6 bases). Germline V lookup: CDR1 GTSNPN, CDR2 SVGIG (reference sequence). The CDR3 is 14 amino acids. The germline V and J ends were trimmed by 0 bases and 9 bases, with 12 bases remaining between them. The CDR3 coding sequence is TGTGCCTGGAGTGTGTCGGGACAATTTTCACCCCTCCACTTT. This encodes CAWSVSGQFSPLHF.